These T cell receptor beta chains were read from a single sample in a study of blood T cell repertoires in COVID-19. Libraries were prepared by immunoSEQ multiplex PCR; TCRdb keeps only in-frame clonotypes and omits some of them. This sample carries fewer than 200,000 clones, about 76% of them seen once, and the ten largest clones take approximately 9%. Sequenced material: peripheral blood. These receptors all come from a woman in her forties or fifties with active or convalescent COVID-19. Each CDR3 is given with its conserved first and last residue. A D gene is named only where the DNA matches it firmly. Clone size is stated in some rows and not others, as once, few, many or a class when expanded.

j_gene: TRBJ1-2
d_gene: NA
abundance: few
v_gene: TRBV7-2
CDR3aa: CASSLGGAPVSTF
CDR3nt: TGTGCCAGCAGCTTAGGCGGAGCCCCCGTTAGCACCTTC

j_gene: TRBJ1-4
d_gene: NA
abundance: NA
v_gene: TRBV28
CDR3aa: CASRQGGEGNEKLFF
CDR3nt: TGTGCCAGCAGACAGGGAGGGGAAGGTAATGAAAAACTGTTTTTT

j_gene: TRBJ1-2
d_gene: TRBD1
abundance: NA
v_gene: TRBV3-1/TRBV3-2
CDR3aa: CASSPAGTGVYGYTF
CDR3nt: TGTGCCAGCAGCCCAGCCGGGACAGGGGTCTATGGCTACACCTTC

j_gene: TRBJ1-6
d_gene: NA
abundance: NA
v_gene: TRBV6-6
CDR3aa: CASVREGNSPLHF
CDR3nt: TGTGCCAGCGTAAGGGAGGGTAATTCACCCCTCCACTTT

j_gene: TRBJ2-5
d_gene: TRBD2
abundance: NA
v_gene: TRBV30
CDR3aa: CAWTGLAGGIVETQYF
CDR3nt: TGTGCCTGGACGGGACTAGCGGGGGGGATTGTAGAGACCCAGTACTTC

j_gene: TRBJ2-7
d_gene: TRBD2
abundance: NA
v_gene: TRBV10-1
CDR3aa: CASSRTSGGNSYEQYF
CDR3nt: TGCGCCAGCAGCCGGACTAGCGGGGGCAACTCCTACGAGCAGTACTTC

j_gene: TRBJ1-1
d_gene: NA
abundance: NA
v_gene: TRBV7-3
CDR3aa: CASSPGGLNTEAFF
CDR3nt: TGTGCCAGCAGCCCCGGGGGTCTGAACACTGAAGCTTTCTTT

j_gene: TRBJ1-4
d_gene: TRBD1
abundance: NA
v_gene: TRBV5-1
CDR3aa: CASSFTGGPTNEKLFF
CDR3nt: TGCGCCAGCAGCTTCACAGGGGGCCCAACTAATGAAAAACTGTTTTTT

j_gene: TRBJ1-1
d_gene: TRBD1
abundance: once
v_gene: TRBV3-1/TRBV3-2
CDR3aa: CASSQVGQGITEAFF
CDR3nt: TGTGCCAGCAGCCAAGTGGGACAGGGAATCACTGAAGCTTTCTTT

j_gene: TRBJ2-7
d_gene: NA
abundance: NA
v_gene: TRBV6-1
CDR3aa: CASSEAYGRTDYEQYF
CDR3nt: TGTGCCAGCAGTGAAGCGTATGGACGGACAGACTACGAGCAGTACTTC

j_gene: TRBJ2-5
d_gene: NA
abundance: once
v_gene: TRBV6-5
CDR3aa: CASRESGTAAETQYF
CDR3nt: TGTGCCAGCAGGGAGTCCGGGACTGCCGCGGAGACCCAGTACTTC

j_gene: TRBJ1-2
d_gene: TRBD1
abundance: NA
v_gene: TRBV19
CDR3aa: CASTGDRGSGYTF
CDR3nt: TGTGCCAGTACCGGGGACAGGGGATCTGGCTACACCTTC

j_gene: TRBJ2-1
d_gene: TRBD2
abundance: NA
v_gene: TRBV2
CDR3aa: CASSEGLAGRYNEQFF
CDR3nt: TGTGCCAGCAGTGAAGGTCTAGCGGGACGATACAATGAGCAGTTCTTC

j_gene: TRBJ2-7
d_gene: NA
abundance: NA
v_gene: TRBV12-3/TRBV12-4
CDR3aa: CASSLDSAYEQYF
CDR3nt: TGTGCCAGCAGTTTGGACTCCGCCTACGAGCAGTACTTC

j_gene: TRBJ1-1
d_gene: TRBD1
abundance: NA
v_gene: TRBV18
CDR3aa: CASSPQQGAEAFF
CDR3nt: TGTGCCAGCTCACCACAGCAGGGGGCTGAAGCTTTCTTT

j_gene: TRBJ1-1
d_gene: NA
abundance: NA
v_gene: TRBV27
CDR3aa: CASSPYSGDTEAFF
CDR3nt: TGTGCCAGCAGTCCTTATTCAGGGGACACTGAAGCTTTCTTT

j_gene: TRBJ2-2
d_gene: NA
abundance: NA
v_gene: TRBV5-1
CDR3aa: CASSLKGARNTGELFF
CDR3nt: TGCGCCAGCAGTCTAAAAGGGGCACGGAACACCGGGGAGCTGTTTTTT

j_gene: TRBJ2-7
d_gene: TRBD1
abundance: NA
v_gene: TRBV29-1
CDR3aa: CSVATTGVAYEQYF
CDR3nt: TGCAGCGTGGCCACCACAGGGGTTGCCTACGAGCAGTACTTC

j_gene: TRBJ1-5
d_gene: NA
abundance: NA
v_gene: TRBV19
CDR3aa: CASTTDGRGLESNQPQHF
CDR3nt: TGTGCCAGTACCACGGACGGGCGGGGATTAGAGAGCAATCAGCCCCAGCATTTT

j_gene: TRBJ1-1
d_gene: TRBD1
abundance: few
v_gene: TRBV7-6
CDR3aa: CASSSMRQGAFDTEAFF
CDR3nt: TGTGCCAGCAGCTCTATGAGACAGGGGGCCTTTGACACTGAAGCTTTCTTT

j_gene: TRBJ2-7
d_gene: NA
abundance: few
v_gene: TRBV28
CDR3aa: CASSPPRREQYF
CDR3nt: TGTGCCAGCAGTCCGCCCAGGCGCGAGCAGTACTTC

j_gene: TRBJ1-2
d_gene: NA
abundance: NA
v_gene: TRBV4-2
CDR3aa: CASSQKRGIYEYGYTF
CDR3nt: TGTGCCAGCAGCCAAAAGAGAGGGATATACGAGTATGGCTACACCTTC

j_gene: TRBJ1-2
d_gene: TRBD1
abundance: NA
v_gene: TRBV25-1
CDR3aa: CASSEHGQGAFYGYTF
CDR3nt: TGTGCCAGCAGTGAACACGGACAGGGGGCTTTCTATGGCTACACCTTC

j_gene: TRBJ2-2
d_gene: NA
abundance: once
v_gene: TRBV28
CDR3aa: CASRGGAGELFF
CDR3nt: TGTGCCAGCAGAGGAGGCGCCGGGGAGCTGTTTTTT

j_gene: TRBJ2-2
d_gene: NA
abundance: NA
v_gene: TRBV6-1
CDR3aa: CASSGITSQGTGELFF
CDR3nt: TGTGCCAGCAGTGGTATTACTAGTCAAGGCACCGGGGAGCTGTTTTTT

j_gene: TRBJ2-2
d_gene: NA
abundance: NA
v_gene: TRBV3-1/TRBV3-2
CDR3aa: CASSHGHNTGELFF
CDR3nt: TGTGCCAGCAGCCATGGACACAACACCGGGGAGCTGTTTTTT

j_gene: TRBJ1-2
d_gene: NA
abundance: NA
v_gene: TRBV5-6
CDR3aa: CASSLYGGYGEENYGYTF
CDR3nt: TGTGCCAGCAGCTTGTACGGTGGGTACGGGGAGGAGAACTATGGCTACACCTTC

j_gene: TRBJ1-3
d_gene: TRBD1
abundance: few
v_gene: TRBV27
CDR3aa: CASKRTGRSGNTIYF
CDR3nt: TGTGCCAGCAAGAGGACAGGACGCTCTGGAAACACCATATATTTT

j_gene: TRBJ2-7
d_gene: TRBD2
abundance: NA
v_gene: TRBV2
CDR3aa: CASRRLAGGSVYEQYF
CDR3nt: TGTGCCAGCAGGAGACTAGCGGGAGGTTCCGTCTACGAGCAGTACTTC

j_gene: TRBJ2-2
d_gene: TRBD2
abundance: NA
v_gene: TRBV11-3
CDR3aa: CASSPALAGGTGELFF
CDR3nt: TGTGCCAGCAGCCCTGCACTAGCGGGAGGGACCGGGGAGCTGTTTTTT

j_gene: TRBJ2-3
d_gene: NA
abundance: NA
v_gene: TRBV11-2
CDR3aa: CASSARLGGTDTQYF
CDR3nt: TGTGCCAGCAGCGCAAGACTAGGAGGCACAGATACGCAGTATTTT

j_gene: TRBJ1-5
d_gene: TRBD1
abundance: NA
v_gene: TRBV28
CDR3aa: CASSWTGSGQPQHF
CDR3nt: TGTGCCAGCAGTTGGACAGGGTCTGGTCAGCCCCAGCATTTT

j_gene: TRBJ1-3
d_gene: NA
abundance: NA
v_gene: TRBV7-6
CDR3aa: CASSYGLPGSGNTIYF
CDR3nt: TGTGCCAGCAGCTATGGACTCCCAGGTTCCGGAAACACCATATATTTT

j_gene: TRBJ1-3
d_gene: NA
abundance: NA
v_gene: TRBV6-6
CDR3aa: CASYRTVFSGNTIYF
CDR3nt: TGTGCCAGCTACCGCACGGTCTTCTCTGGAAACACCATATATTTT

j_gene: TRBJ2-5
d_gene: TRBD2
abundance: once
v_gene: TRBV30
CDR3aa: CAWKTSGQETQYF
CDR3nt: TGTGCCTGGAAGACTAGCGGTCAAGAGACCCAGTACTTC

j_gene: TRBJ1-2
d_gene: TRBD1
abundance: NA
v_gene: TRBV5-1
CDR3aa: CASSLGNNRGDGYTF
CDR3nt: TGCGCCAGCAGCTTGGGGAATAACAGGGGGGATGGCTACACCTTC

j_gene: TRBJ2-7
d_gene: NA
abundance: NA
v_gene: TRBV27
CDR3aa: CASSLRRAGTPYEQYF
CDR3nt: TGTGCCAGCAGTTTAAGGAGGGCTGGTACCCCCTACGAGCAGTACTTC

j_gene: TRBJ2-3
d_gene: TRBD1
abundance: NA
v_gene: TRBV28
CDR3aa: CASSPQSGQGARDTQYF
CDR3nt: TGTGCCAGCAGCCCCCAGTCCGGGCAGGGGGCAAGAGATACGCAGTATTTT

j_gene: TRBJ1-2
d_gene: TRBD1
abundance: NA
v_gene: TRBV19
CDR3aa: CASSISGQAYYGYTF
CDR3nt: TGTGCCAGTAGTATCAGCGGACAGGCGTACTATGGCTACACCTTC

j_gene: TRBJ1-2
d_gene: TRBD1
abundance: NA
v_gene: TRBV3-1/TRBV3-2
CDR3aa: CASSHLGQANYGYTF
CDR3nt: TGTGCCAGCAGCCATCTCGGACAGGCCAACTATGGCTACACCTTC

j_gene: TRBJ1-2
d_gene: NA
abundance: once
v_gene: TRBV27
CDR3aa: CASRPLQPHYGYTF
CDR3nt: TGTGCCAGCAGGCCCTTACAGCCGCACTATGGCTACACCTTC

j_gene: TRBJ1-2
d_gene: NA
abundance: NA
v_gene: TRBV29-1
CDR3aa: CSVESGALNYGYTF
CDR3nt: TGCAGCGTTGAATCAGGGGCCTTAAACTATGGCTACACCTTC

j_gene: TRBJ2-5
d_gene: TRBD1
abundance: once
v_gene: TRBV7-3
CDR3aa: CASSSRTGETQYF
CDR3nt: TGTGCCAGCAGCTCCCGGACAGGCGAGACCCAGTACTTC

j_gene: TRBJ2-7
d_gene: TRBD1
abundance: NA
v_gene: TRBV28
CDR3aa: CASSLFGTGIAGAAEEQYF
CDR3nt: TGTGCCAGCAGTTTATTTGGGACAGGGATCGCGGGGGCCGCGGAGGAGCAGTACTTC

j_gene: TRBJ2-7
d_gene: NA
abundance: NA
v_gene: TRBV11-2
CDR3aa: CASSLEDLGSYEQYF
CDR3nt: TGTGCCAGCAGCTTAGAGGACTTGGGGTCCTACGAGCAGTACTTC

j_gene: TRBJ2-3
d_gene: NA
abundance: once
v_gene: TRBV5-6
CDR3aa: CASSGDQASPGTDTQYF
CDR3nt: TGTGCCAGCAGCGGCGACCAGGCATCCCCTGGCACAGATACGCAGTATTTT

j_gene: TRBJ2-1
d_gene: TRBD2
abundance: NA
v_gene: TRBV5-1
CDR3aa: CASSHSGTRGDEQFF
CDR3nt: TGCGCCAGCAGTCATTCCGGGACTAGGGGGGATGAGCAGTTCTTC

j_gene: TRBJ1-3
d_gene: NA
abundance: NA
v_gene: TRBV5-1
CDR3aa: CASSTDGAGGNTIYF
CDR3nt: TGCGCCAGCAGCACGGACGGCGCGGGAGGAAACACCATATATTTT

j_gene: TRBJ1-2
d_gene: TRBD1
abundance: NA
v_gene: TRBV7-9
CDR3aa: CASSLVGGTLGGYTF
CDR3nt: TGTGCCAGCAGCTTAGTAGGGGGCACATTAGGCGGCTACACCTTC

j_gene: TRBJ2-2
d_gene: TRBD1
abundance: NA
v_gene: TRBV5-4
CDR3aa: CASSFPGGTGELFF
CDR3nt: TGTGCCAGCAGCTTTCCAGGGGGAACCGGGGAGCTGTTTTTT

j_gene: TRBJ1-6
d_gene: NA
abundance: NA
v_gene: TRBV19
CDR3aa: CASSIGPNSPLHF
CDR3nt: TGTGCCAGTAGTATAGGGCCCAATTCACCCCTCCACTTT

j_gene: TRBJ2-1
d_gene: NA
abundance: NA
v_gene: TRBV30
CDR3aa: CAWSGGDRDLGFF
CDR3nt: TGTGCCTGGAGTGGGGGGGACCGGGACTTGGGGTTCTTC